This T cell receptor beta chain is drawn from a study of cytomegalovirus exposure and HLA in healthy donors. A multiplex PCR was run with 60 Vbeta primers and 13 Jbeta primers. Assay used: immunoSEQ multiplex PCR; TCRdb lists only in-frame clones, some missing. The sample holds tens of thousands of clones, 65% seen once. Trimming took 5 bases from V and 2 from J; bases not matched to a gene: 4. Looked up from germline, CDR1 is SSHAT and CDR2 is FNYEAQ (reference sequence). CDR3 length: 15 residues. This TCR derives from a woman between 50 and 59 years old in good health and CMV-seropositive. This chain uses TRBV7-7 with TRBJ2-3; 10 bases agree with TRBD1. The sequenced material came from PBMCs. The DNA for the CDR3 is TGTGCCAGCAGCCCTGGACAGGGGGACACAGATACGCAGTATTTT. It is translated as CASSPGQGDTDTQYF.